The 6 T cell receptor beta chains below come from one sample, sequenced in a study of vaccination and CD4 T cells after COVID-19. Their antigens remain unidentified. Sequencing of cultured CD4+ T cell DNA used the Oncomine TCR Beta short-read assay. TCRdb called the PCR reads again in MiXCR, with one record for every CDR3 protein. The sample records about 20,000 distinct CDR3 sequences, 45% to 55% being singletons. Treatment noted: roughly 11-day PBMC culture with coronavirus spike peptide pools or control peptides (ViraFEST assay). The sequencing sample was made of CD4+ T cells from blood, cultured in vitro. The source is a human donor who had recovered from COVID-19.

A remark on this clonotype: This is likely a read error, given that the CDR3 carries no conserved phenylalanine or tryptophan at its end. The chain recombines TRBV30 with TRBJ1-2; 9 bases match TRBD1. J was trimmed by 4 bases and V by 8 bases; bases with no gene match: 5. This CDR3 comprises 12 residues. Germline-derived CDR1 and CDR2 are GTSNPN and SVGIG (reference sequence). In DNA form, the CDR3 reads TGTGCCGGAGGACAGGGGAGCTATGGCTACACCATC. It codes for CAGGQGSYGYTI.

This clonotype came up a few times. The gene calls are TRBV6-5 and TRBJ1-6; no definite D call. Looked up from germline, CDR1 is MNHEY and CDR2 is SVGAGI. Trimming shortened V by 0 bases and J by 0 bases, and 12 bases separated the two germline ends. This CDR3 spans 18 amino acids. Written as DNA, the CDR3 is TGTGCCAGCAGTTACTCACTGGCAACGAGCTCCTATAATTCACCCCTCCACTTT. Its protein product is CASSYSLATSSYNSPLHF.

The V call is TRBV7-6, the J call TRBJ1-6; D not resolved. Per the germline V gene, CDR1 is SGHVS and CDR2 is FNYEAQ. The CDR3 runs 15 residues. Between the trimmed V and J ends, which lost 2 bases and 7 bases, there was a span of 12 bases. The CDR3 loop reads CASSLLASSNSPLHF. The CDR3 DNA reads TGTGCCAGCAGCTTACTGGCAAGCTCGAATTCACCCCTCCACTTT.

This clonotype has just a few counts. The chain employs TRBV19 and TRBJ2-5; TRBD2 agrees at 15 bases. The V and J ends lost 5 bases and 3 bases, in that order; junction bases with no gene match: 4. CDR1 is LNHDA and CDR2 is SQIVND in the germline V gene (reference sequence). The length of the CDR3 is 16 residues. The CDR3 loop is CASSQGLAGGEETQYF. The CDR3 region has the DNA TGTGCCAGTAGTCAAGGACTAGCGGGAGGGGAAGAGACCCAGTACTTC.

The rearrangement links TRBV20-1 to TRBJ2-3; 7 bases fit TRBD2. Germline-derived CDR1 and CDR2 are DFQATT and SNEGSKA (reference sequence). CDR3 length: 16 amino acids. J gave up 0 bases and V 0 bases, and 6 bases lay outside the gene matches. CDR3 coding DNA: TGCAGTGCTAGAGATGTTACTAGCGTCAGCACAGATACGCAGTATTTT. It is translated as CSARDVTSVSTDTQYF.

In its sample, this clonotype is medium-sized (0.01 to 0.1%). V is TRBV20-1 and J is TRBJ2-3; D unresolved. The CDR3 consists of 14 residues. The germline gives CDR1 DFQATT, CDR2 SNEGSKA (reference sequence). Trimming took off 8 bases at V and 2 bases at J, with 17 bases between the two ends. The CDR3 region has the DNA TGCAGTCAAGCCGGACCAGGCACCACAGATACGCAGTATTTT. The encoded protein is CSQAGPGTTDTQYF.